The clone carrying this T cell receptor (beta chain) was counted a single time. Antigen unknown. The entry originates in a study of Ad26.COV2.S vaccination and SARS-CoV-2 variants. Study as a whole: The donor belonged to the COV1001 Ad26.COV2.S trial arm.

Treatment of the sample: roughly 20 received Ad26.COV2.S at low or high dose, single or two shots; about 5 received placebo; per-sample allocation not given. Following the first vaccine or placebo injection, samples were taken on day 63. Produced via immunoSEQ multiplex PCR; TCRdb's table is partial and in-frame only. The repertoire holds 380,000 or so clones, 83% seen once, with around 7.3% in the top ten. The study, taken as a whole, reports: Spike-specific responses of CD8+ and CD4+ T cells were reported to display substantial breadth after vaccination. Vaccinees showed greater spike-specific TCR breadth than placebo recipients. Vaccine and placebo groups showed comparable non-spike TCR breadth.

This specimen was peripheral blood, taken in a trial of Ad26.COV2.S vaccine versus placebo. This sequence was found in a person between 18 and 65 years old who received the Ad26.COV2.S COVID-19 vaccine or a placebo.

CDR3 loop: CASSLSPGTSYEQFF. The DNA for the CDR3 is TGTGCCAGCAGCTTAAGTCCCGGGACTAGCTATGAGCAGTTCTTC. This chain links TRBV7-3 with TRBJ2-1; 9 positions match TRBD2. J lost 8 bases, V lost 1 base, and 6 bases had no gene match. Germline assignment: CDR1 SGHTA and CDR2 FQGTGA. This CDR3 spans 15 amino acids.